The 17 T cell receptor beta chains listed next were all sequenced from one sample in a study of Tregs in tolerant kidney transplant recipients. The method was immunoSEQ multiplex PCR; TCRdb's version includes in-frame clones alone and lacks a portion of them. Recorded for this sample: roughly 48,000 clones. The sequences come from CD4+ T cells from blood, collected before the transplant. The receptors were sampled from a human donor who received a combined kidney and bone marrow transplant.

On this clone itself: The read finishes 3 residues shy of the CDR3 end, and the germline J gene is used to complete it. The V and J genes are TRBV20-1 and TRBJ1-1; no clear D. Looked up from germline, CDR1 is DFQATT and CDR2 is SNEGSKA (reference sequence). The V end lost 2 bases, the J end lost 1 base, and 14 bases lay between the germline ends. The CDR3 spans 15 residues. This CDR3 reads CSARSTTEPNTEAFF. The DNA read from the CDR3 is TGCAGTGCTAGATCGACAACCGAGCCGAACACTGAA.

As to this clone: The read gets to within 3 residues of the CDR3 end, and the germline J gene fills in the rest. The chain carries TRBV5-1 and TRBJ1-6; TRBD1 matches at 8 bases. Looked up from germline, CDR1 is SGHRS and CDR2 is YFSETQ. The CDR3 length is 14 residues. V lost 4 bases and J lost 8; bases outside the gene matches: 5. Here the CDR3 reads CASSTRGQDSPLHF. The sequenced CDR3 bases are TGCGCCAGCAGCACCAGGGGGCAAGATTCACCC.

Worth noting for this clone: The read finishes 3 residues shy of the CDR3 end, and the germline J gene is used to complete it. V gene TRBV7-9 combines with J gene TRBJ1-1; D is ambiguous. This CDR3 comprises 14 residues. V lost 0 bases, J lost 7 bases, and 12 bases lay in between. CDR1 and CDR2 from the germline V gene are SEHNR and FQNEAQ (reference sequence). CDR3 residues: CASSLAAGIGEAFF. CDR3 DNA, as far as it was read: TGTGCCAGCAGCTTAGCGGCAGGAATCGGTGAA.

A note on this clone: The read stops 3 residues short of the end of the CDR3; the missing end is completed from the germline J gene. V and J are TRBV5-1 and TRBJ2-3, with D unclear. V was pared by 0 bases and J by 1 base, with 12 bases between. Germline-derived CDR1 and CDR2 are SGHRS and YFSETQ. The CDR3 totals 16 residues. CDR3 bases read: TGCGCCAGCAGCTTGGTTCCAGTCTCTCGCACAGATACG. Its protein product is CASSLVPVSRTDT. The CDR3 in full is CASSLVPVSRTDTQYF.

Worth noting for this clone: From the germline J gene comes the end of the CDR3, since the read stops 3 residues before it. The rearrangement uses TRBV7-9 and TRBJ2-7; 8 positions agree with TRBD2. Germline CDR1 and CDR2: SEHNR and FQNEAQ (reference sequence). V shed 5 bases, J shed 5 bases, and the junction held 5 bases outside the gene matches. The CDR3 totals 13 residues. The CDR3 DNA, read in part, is TGTGCCAGCAGCCGGACTAGCAACGACGAG. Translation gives CASSRTSNDE. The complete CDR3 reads CASSRTSNDEQYF.

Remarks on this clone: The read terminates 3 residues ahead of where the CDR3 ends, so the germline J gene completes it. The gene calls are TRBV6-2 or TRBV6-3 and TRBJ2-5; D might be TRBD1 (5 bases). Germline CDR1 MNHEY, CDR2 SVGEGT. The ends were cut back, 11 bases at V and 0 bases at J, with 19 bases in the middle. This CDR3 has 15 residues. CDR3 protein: CASRWHRLDQETQYF. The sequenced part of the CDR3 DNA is TGTGCCTCCCGGTGGCACAGGCTGGACCAAGAGACC.

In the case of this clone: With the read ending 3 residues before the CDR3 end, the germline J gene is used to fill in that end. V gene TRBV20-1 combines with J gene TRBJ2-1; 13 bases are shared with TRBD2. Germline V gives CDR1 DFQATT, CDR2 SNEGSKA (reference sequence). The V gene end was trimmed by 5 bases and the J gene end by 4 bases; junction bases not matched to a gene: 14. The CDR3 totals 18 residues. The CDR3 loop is CSARITSGRASTYNEQFF. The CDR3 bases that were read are TGCAGTGCTCGAATTACTAGCGGGAGGGCCTCAACTTACAATGAG.

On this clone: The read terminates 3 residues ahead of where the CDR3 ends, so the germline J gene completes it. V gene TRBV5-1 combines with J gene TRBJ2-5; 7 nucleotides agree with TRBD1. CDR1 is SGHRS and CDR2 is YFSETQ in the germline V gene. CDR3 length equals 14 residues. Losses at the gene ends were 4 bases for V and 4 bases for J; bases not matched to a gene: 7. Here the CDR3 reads CASSPGTVGETQYF. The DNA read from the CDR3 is TGCGCCAGCAGCCCCGGGACAGTAGGAGAGACC. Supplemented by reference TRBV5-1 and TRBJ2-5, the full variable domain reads KAGVTQTPRYLIKTRGQQVTLSCSPISGHRSVSWYQQTPGQGLQFLFEYFSETQRNKGNFPGRFSGRQFSNSRSEMNVSTLELGDSALYLCASSPGTVGETQYFGPGTRLLVL.

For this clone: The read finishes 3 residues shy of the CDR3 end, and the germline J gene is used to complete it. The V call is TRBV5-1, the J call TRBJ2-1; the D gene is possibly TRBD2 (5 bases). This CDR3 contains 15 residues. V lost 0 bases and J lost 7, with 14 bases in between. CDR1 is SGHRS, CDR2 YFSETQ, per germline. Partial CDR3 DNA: TGCGCCAGCAGCTTGGAGGCTACCCCGGGGAATGAG. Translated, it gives CASSLEATPGNE. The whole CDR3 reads CASSLEATPGNEQFF.

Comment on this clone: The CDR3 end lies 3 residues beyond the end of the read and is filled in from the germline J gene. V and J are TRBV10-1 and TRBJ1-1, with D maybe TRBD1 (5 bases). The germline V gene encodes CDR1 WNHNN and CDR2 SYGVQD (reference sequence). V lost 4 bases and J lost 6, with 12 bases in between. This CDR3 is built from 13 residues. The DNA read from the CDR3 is TGCGCCAGCAGTGTTGGGGAGGGGTCTGAA. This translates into CASSVGEGSE. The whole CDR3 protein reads CASSVGEGSEAFF.

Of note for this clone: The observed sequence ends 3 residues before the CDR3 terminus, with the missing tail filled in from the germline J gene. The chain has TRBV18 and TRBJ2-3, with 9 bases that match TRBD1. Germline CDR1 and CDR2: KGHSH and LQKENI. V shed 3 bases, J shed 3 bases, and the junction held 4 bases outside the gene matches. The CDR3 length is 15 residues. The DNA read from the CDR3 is TGTGCCAGCTCACCGGGACAGGGAGGAACAGATACG. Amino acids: CASSPGQGGTDT. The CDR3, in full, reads CASSPGQGGTDTQYF.

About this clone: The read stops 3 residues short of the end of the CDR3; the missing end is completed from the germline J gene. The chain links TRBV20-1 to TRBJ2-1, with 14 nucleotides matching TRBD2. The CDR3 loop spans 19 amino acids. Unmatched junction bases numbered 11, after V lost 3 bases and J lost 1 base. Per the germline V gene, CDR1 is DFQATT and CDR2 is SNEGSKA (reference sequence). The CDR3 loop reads CSARAWGLAGVSSYNEQFF. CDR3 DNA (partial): TGCAGTGCTAGGGCCTGGGGACTAGCGGGAGTATCATCCTACAATGAG.

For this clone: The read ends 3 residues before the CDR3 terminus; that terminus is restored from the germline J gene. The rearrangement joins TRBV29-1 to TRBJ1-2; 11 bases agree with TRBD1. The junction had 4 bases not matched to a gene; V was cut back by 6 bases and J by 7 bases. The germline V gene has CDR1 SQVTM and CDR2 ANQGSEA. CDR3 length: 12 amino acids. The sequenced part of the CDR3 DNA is TGCAGCGTCCAGGACAGGGGGCTTGGC. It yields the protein CSVQDRGLG. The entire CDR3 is CSVQDRGLGYTF. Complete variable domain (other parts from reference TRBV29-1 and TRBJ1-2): SAVISQKPSRDICQRGTSLTIQCQVDSQVTMMFWYRQQPGQSLTLIATANQGSEATYESGFVIDKFPISRPNLTFSTLTVSNMSPEDSSIYLCSVQDRGLGYTFGSGTRLTVV.

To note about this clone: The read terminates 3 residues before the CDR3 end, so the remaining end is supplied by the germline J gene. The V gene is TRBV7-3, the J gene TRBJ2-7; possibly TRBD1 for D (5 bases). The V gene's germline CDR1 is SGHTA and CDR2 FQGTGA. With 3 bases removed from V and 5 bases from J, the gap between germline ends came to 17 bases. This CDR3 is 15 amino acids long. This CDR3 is CASSLGLGRIDEQYF. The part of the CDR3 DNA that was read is TGTGCCAGCAGCTTGGGGCTAGGTCGTATTGACGAG.

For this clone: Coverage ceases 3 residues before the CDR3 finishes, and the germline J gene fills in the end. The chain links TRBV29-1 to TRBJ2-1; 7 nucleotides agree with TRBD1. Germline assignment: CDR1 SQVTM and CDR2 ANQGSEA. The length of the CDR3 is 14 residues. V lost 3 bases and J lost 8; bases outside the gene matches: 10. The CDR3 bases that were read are TGCAGCGTTGATGGGTCAGGGGGTTTAGATGAG. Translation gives CSVDGSGGLDE. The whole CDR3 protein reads CSVDGSGGLDEQFF.

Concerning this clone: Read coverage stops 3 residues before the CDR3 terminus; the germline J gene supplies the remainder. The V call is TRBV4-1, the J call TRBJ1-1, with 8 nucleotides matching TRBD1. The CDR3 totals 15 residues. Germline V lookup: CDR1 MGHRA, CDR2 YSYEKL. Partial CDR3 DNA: TGCGCCAGCAGCCAAGAGGACAGGGAGGGACGTCGA. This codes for CASSQEDREGRR. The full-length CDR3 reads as CASSQEDREGRRAFF.

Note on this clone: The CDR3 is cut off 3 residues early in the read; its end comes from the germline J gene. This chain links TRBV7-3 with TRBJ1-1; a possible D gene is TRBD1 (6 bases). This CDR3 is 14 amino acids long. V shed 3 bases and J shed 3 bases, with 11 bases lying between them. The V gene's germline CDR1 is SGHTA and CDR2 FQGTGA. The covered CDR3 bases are TGTGCCAGCAGCTTTAGGGGGGGGGACACTGAA. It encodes CASSFRGGDTE. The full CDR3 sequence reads CASSFRGGDTEAFF. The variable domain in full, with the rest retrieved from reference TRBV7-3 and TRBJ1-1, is GAGVSQTPSNKVTEKGKYVELRCDPISGHTALYWYRQSLGQGPEFLIYFQGTGAADDSGLPNDRFFAVRPEGSVSTLKIQRTERGDSAVYLCASSFRGGDTEAFFGQGTRLTVV.